Here is one TCR beta chain with its context. Its antigen is undetermined. These data originate in a study of chemoradiotherapy in HPV16-positive cancers. About the study: Candidate HPV-specific clones and shared TCR motifs came from a couple of HPV16-positive patients.

Samples were taken several times over chemoradiotherapy. Overall study findings and caveats: Only two HPV16-positive patients supplied the functional HPV-specificity definition.

The data were produced by immunoSEQ multiplex PCR, yet TCRdb's version contains in-frame clones alone and is incomplete. The sample has roughly 14,000 clones, about three quarters seen once. This material was collected from a patient who underwent chemoradiotherapy. This receptor was taken from a human donor with HPV-associated anogenital cancer.

The CDR3 protein is CASSAIGAGGWYEQFF. CDR3 nucleotide sequence: TGTGCCAGCAGTGCCATTGGAGCGGGGGGTTGGTATGAGCAGTTCTTC. This chain uses TRBV27 with TRBJ2-1; 9 positions match TRBD2. Germline-derived CDR1 and CDR2 are MNHEY and SMNVEV (reference sequence). CDR3 size: 16 residues. V lost 5 bases, J lost 8 bases, and 13 bases stayed unmatched.